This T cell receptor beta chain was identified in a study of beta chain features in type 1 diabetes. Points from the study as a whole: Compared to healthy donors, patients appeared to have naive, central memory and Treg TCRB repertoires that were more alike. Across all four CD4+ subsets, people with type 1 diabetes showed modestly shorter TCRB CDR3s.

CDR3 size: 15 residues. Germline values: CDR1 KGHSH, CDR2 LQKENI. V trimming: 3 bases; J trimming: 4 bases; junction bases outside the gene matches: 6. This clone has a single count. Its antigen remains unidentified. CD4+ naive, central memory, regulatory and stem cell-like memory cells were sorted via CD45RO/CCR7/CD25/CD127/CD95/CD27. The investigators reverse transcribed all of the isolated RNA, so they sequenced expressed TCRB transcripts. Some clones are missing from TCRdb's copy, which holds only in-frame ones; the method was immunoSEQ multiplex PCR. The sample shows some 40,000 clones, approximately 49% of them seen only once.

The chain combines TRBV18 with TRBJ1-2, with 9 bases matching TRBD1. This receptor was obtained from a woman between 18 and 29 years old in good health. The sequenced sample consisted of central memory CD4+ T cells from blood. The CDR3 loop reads CASSPRTGDAYGYTF. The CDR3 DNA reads TGTGCCAGCTCACCGAGGACAGGGGACGCCTATGGCTACACCTTC. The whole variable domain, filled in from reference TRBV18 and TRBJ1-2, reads NAGVMQNPRHLVRRRGQEARLRCSPMKGHSHVYWYRQLPEEGLKFMVYLQKENIIDESGMPKERFSAEFPKEGPSILRIQQVVRGDSAAYFCASSPRTGDAYGYTFGSGTRLTVV.